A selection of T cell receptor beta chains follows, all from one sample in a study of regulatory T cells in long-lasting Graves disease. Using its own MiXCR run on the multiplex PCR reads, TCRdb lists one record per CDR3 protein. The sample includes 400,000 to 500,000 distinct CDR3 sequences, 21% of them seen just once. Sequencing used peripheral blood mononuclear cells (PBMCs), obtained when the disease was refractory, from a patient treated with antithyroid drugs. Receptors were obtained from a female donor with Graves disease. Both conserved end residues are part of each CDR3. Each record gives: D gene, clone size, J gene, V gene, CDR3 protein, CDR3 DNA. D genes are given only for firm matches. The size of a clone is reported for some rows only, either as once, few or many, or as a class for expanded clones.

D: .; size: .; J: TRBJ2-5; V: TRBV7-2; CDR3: CASSLDPRGGDTAGETQYF; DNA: TGTGCCAGCAGCTTAGACCCCCGGGGTGGGGACACGGCGGGGGAGACCCAGTACTTC
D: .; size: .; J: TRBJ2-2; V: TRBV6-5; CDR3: CASSYSENTGELFF; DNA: TGTGCCAGCAGTTACTCGGAGAACACCGGGGAGCTGTTTTTT
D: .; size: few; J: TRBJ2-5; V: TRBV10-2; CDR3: CASSHPGSGRQETQYF; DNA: TGCGCCAGCAGTCATCCCGGGAGCGGACGACAAGAGACCCAGTACTTC
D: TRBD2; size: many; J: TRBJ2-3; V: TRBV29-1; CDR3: CSVETLAVDTQYF; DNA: TGCAGCGTTGAAACACTAGCGGTGGATACGCAGTATTTT
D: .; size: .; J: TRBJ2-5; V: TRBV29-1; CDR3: CSVTRETQYF; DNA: TGCAGCGTAACCCGAGAGACCCAGTACTTC
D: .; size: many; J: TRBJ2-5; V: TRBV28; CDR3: CASSLFGGNLAETQYF; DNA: TGTGCCAGCAGTTTATTTGGCGGGAACTTGGCGGAGACCCAGTACTTC
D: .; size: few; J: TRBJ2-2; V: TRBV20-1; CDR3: CSARDYYRTGELFF; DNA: TGCAGTGCTAGAGATTATTACCGCACCGGGGAGCTGTTTTTT
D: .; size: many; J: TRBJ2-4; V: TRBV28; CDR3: CASSTGFWSKNIQYF; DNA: TGTGCCAGCAGTACAGGGTTTTGGTCCAAAAACATTCAGTACTTC
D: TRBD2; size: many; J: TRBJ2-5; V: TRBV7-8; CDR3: CASSAGAGGVLGETQYF; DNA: TGTGCCAGCAGCGCGGGAGCGGGGGGCGTGTTAGGGGAGACCCAGTACTTC
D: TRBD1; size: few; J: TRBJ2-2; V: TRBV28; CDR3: CASSRQGAHPYTGELFF; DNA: TGTGCCAGCAGTCGACAGGGGGCCCACCCCTACACCGGGGAGCTGTTTTTT
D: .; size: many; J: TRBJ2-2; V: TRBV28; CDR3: CASSLYGVSGHGELFF; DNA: TGTGCCAGCAGTTTATACGGTGTATCTGGGCACGGGGAGCTGTTTTTT
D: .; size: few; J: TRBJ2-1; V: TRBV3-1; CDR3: CASSQGGLVAEQFF; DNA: TGTGCCAGCAGCCAAGGAGGGTTGGTAGCGGAGCAGTTCTTC
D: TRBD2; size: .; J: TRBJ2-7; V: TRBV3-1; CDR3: CASSQVPPRGGRADEQYF; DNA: TGTGCCAGCAGCCAAGTCCCTCCGAGGGGCGGGAGGGCCGACGAGCAGTACTTC
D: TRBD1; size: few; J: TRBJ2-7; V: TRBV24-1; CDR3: CATSPDRGEEQYF; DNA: TGTGCCACCAGTCCAGACAGGGGTGAAGAGCAGTACTTC
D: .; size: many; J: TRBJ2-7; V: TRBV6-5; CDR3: CASSYSTPPYEQYF; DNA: TGTGCCAGCAGTTACTCGACCCCCCCTTACGAGCAGTACTTC
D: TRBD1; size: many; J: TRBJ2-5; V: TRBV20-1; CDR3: CSARRQGAFQETQYF; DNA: TGCAGTGCTAGGAGACAGGGGGCGTTCCAAGAGACCCAGTACTTC
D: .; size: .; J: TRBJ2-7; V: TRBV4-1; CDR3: CASSPWGDNYEQYF; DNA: TGCGCCAGCAGCCCCTGGGGAGACAACTACGAGCAGTACTTC
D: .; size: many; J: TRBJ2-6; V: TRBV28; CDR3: CASRTSGANVLTF; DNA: TGTGCCAGCAGGACTTCTGGGGCCAACGTCCTGACTTTC
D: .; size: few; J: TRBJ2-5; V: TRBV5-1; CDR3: CASSFGTTHQETQYF; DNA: TGCGCCAGCAGCTTCGGGACAACTCATCAAGAGACCCAGTACTTC
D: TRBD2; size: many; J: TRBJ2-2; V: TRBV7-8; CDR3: CASTQLAGGSTGELFF; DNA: TGTGCCAGCACCCAACTAGCGGGAGGCTCCACCGGAGAGCTGTTTTTT
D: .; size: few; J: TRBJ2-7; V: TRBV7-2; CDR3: CASSSVYGYEQYF; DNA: TGTGCCAGCAGCTCCGTCTACGGCTACGAGCAGTACTTC
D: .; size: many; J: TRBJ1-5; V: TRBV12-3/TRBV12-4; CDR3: CASSLVGQGGQPQHF; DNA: TGTGCCAGCAGTTTAGTGGGCCAGGGAGGCCAGCCCCAGCATTTT
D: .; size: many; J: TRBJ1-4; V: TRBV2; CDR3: CASRDYAAANEKLFF; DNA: TGTGCCAGCAGGGACTACGCCGCAGCTAATGAAAAACTGTTTTTT
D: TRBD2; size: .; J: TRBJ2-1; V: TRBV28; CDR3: CASSWAGGNEQFF; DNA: TGTGCCAGCAGTTGGGCGGGAGGGAATGAGCAGTTCTTC
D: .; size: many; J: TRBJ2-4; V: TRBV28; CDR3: CASSHGTRTNIQYF; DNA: TGTGCCAGCAGTCACGGGACAAGGACTAACATTCAGTACTTC
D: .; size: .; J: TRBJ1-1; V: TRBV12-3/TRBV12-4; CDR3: CASSLIEDTEAFF; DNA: TGTGCCAGCAGTTTAATAGAGGACACTGAAGCTTTCTTT
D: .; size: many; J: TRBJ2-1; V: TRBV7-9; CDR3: CASSREVGGNEQFF; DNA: TGTGCCAGCAGCCGGGAAGTCGGGGGCAATGAGCAGTTCTTC
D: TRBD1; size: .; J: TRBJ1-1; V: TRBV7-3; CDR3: CASSLDRERSAFF; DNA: TGTGCCAGCAGCTTAGACAGGGAGCGGTCTGCTTTCTTT
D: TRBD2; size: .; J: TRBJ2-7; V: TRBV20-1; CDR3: CSVTRPSGSPHEQYF; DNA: TGCAGTGTTACGAGACCTAGCGGGAGTCCCCACGAGCAGTACTTC
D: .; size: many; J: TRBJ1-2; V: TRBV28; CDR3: CASSWGGGYGYTF; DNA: TGTGCCAGCAGTTGGGGGGGGGGGTACGGCTACACCTTC
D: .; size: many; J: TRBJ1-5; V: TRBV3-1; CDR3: CASSRTRMQPQHF; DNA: TGTGCCAGCAGCCGGACAAGGATGCAGCCCCAGCATTTT
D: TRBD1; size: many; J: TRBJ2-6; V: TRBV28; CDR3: CASSFLGTVGSGANVLTF; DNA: TGTGCCAGCAGTTTCTTAGGGACAGTGGGCTCTGGGGCCAACGTCCTGACTTTC
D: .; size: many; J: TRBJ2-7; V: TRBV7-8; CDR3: CASSYGITDYEQYF; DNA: TGTGCCAGCAGCTACGGAATAACAGACTACGAGCAGTACTTC
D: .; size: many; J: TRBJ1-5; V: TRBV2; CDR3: CASSGSGSNQPQHF; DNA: TGTGCCAGCAGTGGATCCGGTAGCAATCAGCCCCAGCATTTT
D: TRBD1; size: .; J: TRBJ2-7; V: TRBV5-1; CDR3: CASSVPGTGEPYEQYF; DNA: TGCGCCAGCAGCGTTCCCGGGACAGGGGAACCCTACGAGCAGTACTTC
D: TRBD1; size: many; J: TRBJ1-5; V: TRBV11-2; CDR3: CASSIGGGHQPQHF; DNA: TGTGCCAGCAGCATAGGAGGGGGCCATCAGCCCCAGCATTTT
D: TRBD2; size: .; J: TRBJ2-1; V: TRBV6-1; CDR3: CASSTRERASYNEQFF; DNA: TGTGCCAGCAGTACGCGGGAGAGGGCCTCCTACAATGAGCAGTTCTTC
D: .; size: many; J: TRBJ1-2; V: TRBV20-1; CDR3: CSARVRHGSRYYGYTF; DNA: TGCAGTGCTAGAGTAAGACACGGCTCGCGGTACTATGGCTACACCTTC
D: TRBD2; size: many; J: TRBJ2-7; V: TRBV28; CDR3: CASSLLGTSGAPYEQYF; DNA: TGTGCCAGCAGTCTTCTAGGGACTAGCGGGGCCCCCTACGAGCAGTACTTC
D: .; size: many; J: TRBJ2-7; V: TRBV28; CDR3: CASSFRWTYEQYF; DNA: TGTGCCAGCAGTTTTAGATGGACTTACGAGCAGTACTTC
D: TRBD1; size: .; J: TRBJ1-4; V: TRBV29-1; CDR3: CSVERQGKLFF; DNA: TGCAGCGTAGAGCGACAGGGGAAACTGTTTTTT
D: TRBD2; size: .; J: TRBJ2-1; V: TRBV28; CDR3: CASSSGRAAGSYNEQFF; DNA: TGTGCCAGTTCTAGCGGGAGGGCCGCGGGGTCCTACAATGAGCAGTTCTTC
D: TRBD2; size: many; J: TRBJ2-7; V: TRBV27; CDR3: CASSASGLGSYEQYF; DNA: TGTGCCAGCAGTGCTTCGGGACTAGGTAGCTACGAGCAGTACTTC
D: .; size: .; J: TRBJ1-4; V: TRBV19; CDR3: CASGTEAREKLFF; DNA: TGTGCCAGTGGAACAGAGGCTCGTGAAAAACTGTTTTTT
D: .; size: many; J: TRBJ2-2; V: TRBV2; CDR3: CASREGSPRTGELFF; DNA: TGTGCCAGCAGGGAGGGTAGCCCAAGGACCGGGGAGCTGTTTTTT
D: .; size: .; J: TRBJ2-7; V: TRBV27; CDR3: CASRRRAGYEQYF; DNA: TGTGCCAGCAGACGGAGGGCCGGGTACGAGCAGTACTTC
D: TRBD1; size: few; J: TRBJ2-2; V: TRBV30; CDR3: CAWSKGAANTGELFF; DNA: TGTGCCTGGTCCAAGGGGGCGGCGAACACCGGGGAGCTGTTTTTT
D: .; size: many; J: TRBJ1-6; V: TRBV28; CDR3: CASSITGTVNSPLHF; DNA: TGTGCCAGCAGTATAACGGGGACGGTGAATTCACCCCTCCACTTT
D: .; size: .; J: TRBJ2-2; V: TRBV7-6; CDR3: CASSNRVADTGELFF; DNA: TGTGCCAGCAGCAACCGGGTCGCGGACACCGGGGAGCTGTTTTTT
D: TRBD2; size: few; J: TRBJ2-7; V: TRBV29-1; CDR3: CSVGGGESYEQYF; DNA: TGCAGCGTGGGGGGGGGGGAGTCCTACGAGCAGTACTTC
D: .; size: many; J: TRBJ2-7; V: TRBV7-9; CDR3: CASSGRTPLYEQYF; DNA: TGTGCCAGCAGCGGAAGAACTCCTCTCTACGAGCAGTACTTC
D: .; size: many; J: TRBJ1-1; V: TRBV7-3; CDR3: CASSPRTGGTEAFF; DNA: TGTGCCAGCAGCCCCCGGACCGGAGGGACTGAAGCTTTCTTT
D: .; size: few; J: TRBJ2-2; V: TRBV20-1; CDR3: CSARAGSGELFF; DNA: TGCAGTGCTAGAGCAGGGTCCGGGGAGCTGTTTTTT